Shown below are 19 T cell receptor beta chains from a single sample sequenced in a study of T cells in Graves' hyperthyroidism and ophthalmopathy. From RNA transcripts, TCR beta CDR3 regions were amplified. A first-round RT-PCR of the TCR CDR3 used the HTBI primer set. In TCRdb, the multiplex PCR reads were re-called with MiXCR into one record per CDR3 protein. The sample contains approximately 620,000 distinct CDR3 sequences, about 14% of which appear only once. Sample: blood. The receptors come from a woman aged 25 to 39 with Graves' hyperthyroidism that later progressed to Graves' ophthalmopathy.

J is TRBJ1-2 and V is TRBV19; no clear D. Germline values: CDR1 LNHDA, CDR2 SQIVND (reference sequence). Trimming took off 9 bases at V and 6 bases at J, with 23 bases between the two ends. This CDR3 spans 15 amino acids. Written as DNA, the CDR3 is TGTGCCAGCCAAGCTCAAGGGTCAGCGTTGGATGGCTACACCTTC. It specifies CASQAQGSALDGYTF.

This clonotype was detected only a few times. The CDR3 DNA is TGTGCCAGCAGCTTTACCCGGACAGGGCCGCGGAACGAGCAGTACTTC. It specifies CASSFTRTGPRNEQYF. This sequence joins TRBV14 and TRBJ2-7; 8 nucleotides match TRBD1. V lost 5 bases, J lost 5 bases, and 14 bases stayed unmatched. This CDR3 is 16 amino acids long. Germline CDR1 reads SGHDN; CDR2 reads FVKESK.

This clonotype occurred many times. V is TRBV7-8 and J is TRBJ1-1; TRBD1 is a possible D gene (6 bases). V was pared by 1 base and J by 1 base, with 10 bases between. In germline, CDR1 is SGHVS, CDR2 FQNEAQ. CDR3 length equals 15 residues. CDR3 protein: CASSLGWGPNTEAFF. The CDR3 DNA reads as TGTGCCAGCAGCTTAGGGTGGGGGCCGAACACTGAAGCTTTCTTT.

This clonotype occurred many times. The chain joins TRBV10-3 to TRBJ2-7, with TRBD2 matching 7 bases. Trimming cost V 0 bases and J 5 bases; bases outside gene matches: 7. Per the germline V gene, CDR1 is ENHRY and CDR2 is SYGVKD. CDR3 length: 15 residues. The CDR3 loop reads CAISESGQGGNEQYF. CDR3 bases: TGTGCCATCAGTGAGTCGGGGCAGGGAGGGAACGAGCAGTACTTC.

In this sample, this clonotype turned up many times. The chain joins TRBV6-5 to TRBJ2-1; 12 bases match TRBD2. Losses at the gene ends were 2 bases for V and 9 bases for J; bases not matched to a gene: 5. The CDR3 extends over 15 amino acids. Germline CDR1 MNHEY, CDR2 SVGAGI. CDR3 DNA sequence: TGTGCCAGCAGTTACGTAACTAGCGGGAGGCCTGAGCAGTTCTTC. This translates into CASSYVTSGRPEQFF.

The chain carries TRBV27 and TRBJ1-6; no firm D call. Germline CDR1 reads MNHEY; CDR2 reads SMNVEV (reference sequence). V lost 3 bases to trimming and J lost 7 bases, with 7 bases between them. The CDR3 loop spans 13 amino acids. CDR3 DNA sequence: TGTGCCAGCAGTTTCGTTGAGAATTCACCCCTCCACTTT. Protein sequence: CASSFVENSPLHF.

This clonotype appeared a few times. The V call is TRBV9, the J call TRBJ2-3; D is uncertain. V was pared by 4 bases and J by 6 bases, with 12 bases between. The germline gives CDR1 SGDLS, CDR2 YYNGEE. The CDR3 spans 13 residues. CDR3 in DNA: TGTGCCAGCAGCACCCCGACGACTGATACGCAGTATTTT. Translated: CASSTPTTDTQYF. Supplemented by reference TRBV9 and TRBJ2-3, the full variable domain reads DSGVTQTPKHLITATGQRVTLRCSPRSGDLSVYWYQQSLDQGLQFLIQYYNGEERAKGNILERFSAQQFPDLHSELNLSSLELGDSALYFCASSTPTTDTQYFGPGTRLTVL.

This clonotype was detected many times. The V gene is TRBV10-3, the J gene TRBJ2-2; the D gene is possibly TRBD1 (6 bases). Germline-derived CDR1 and CDR2 are ENHRY and SYGVKD. The CDR3 has 14 residues. V shed 10 bases and J shed 5 bases, with 17 bases lying between them. The CDR3 DNA is TGTGCCACCAACAGGGTTGGAGGAACCGGGGAGCTGTTTTTT. Protein sequence: CATNRVGGTGELFF.

This clonotype occurred many times. This chain joins TRBV7-2 and TRBJ2-5; the D gene is possibly TRBD2 (6 bases). CDR3 length: 14 residues. The germline V gene encodes CDR1 SGHTA and CDR2 FQGNSA. V was shortened by 1 base and J by 5 bases, with 11 bases between the two germline ends. CDR3 DNA sequence: TGTGCCAGCAGCTTAGTGGGAGGAGCGGAGACCCAGTACTTC. Its protein is CASSLVGGAETQYF.

V gene TRBV14 combines with J gene TRBJ1-1; D remains unclear. CDR1 SGHDN and CDR2 FVKESK come from the germline V gene. Trimming cost V 1 base and J 10 bases, with 13 bases left between them. This CDR3 has 13 amino acids. Written as DNA, the CDR3 is TGTGCCAGCAGCCAAGTCTTGGCTGGGGTAGCTTTCTTT. It is translated as CASSQVLAGVAFF.

The chain carries TRBV11-2 and TRBJ1-5; D gene unclear. V was shortened by 5 bases and J by 1 base, with 12 bases between the two germline ends. The germline gives CDR1 SGHAT, CDR2 FQNNGV. The CDR3 extends over 15 amino acids. CDR3 loop: CASSASGVSNQPQHF. Here the CDR3 DNA reads TGTGCCAGCAGCGCCAGTGGTGTCAGCAATCAGCCCCAGCATTTT.

This clonotype was picked up many times. The chain uses TRBV28 and TRBJ1-2; D remains ambiguous. Looked up from germline, CDR1 is MDHEN and CDR2 is SYDVKM. V lost 7 bases to trimming and J lost 2 bases, with 5 bases between them. This CDR3 spans 11 amino acids. CDR3 coding DNA: TGTGCCAGCATCCAAAACTATGGCTACACCTTC. Residues: CASIQNYGYTF.

The J gene is TRBJ2-7, the V gene TRBV20-1, with 7 bases matching TRBD1. CDR3 length: 14 amino acids. V lost 7 bases to trimming and J lost 3 bases; unmatched junction nucleotides: 12. Germline V gene sequence: CDR1 DFQATT, CDR2 SNEGSKA (reference sequence). The CDR3: CSVPRQGSVYEQYF. CDR3 DNA: TGCAGTGTTCCGAGACAGGGATCCGTCTACGAGCAGTACTTC.

This clonotype was counted a few times. The CDR3 is CASSLWANVLTF. In DNA form, the CDR3 reads TGTGCCAGCAGTTTGTGGGCCAACGTCCTGACTTTC. The J gene is TRBJ2-6, the V gene TRBV12-3 or TRBV12-4; D is unresolved. V gave up 3 bases and J gave up 5 bases, with 2 bases separating them. The length of the CDR3 is 12 residues.

There are many counts of this clonotype. The V call is TRBV19, the J call TRBJ2-4, with 10 positions matching TRBD1. The CDR3 totals 15 residues. Trimming took 10 bases from V and 1 from J; bases not matched to a gene: 7. Germline V gene data show CDR1 as LNHDA and CDR2 as SQIVND (reference sequence). This CDR3 is CATRGQGTAKNIQYF. The CDR3 nucleotides read TGTGCCACCAGGGGACAGGGGACCGCCAAAAACATTCAGTACTTC. Together with reference TRBV19 and TRBJ2-4, the CDR3 gives the full variable domain: DGGITQSPKYLFRKEGQNVTLSCEQNLNHDAMYWYRQDPGQGLRLIYYSQIVNDFQKGDIAEGYSVSREKKESFPLTVTSAQKNPTAFYLCATRGQGTAKNIQYFGAGTRLSVL.

The chain carries TRBV6-4 and TRBJ1-2; TRBD1 is a possible D gene (6 bases). The CDR3 sequence is 14 residues long. The germline V gene has CDR1 MRHNA and CDR2 SNTAGT. V was clipped by 0 bases and J by 6 bases, with 11 bases between them. CDR3 amino acids: CASSDSQEGDGYTF. The DNA for the CDR3 is TGTGCCAGCAGTGACTCACAGGAGGGGGATGGCTACACCTTC.

This clonotype showed up many times. The chain is built from TRBV6-2 or TRBV6-3 and TRBJ1-1; D gene ambiguous. Germline V gene sequence: CDR1 MNHEY, CDR2 SVGEGT. V dropped 5 bases and J dropped 3 bases, with 19 bases sitting between them. CDR3 length: 16 amino acids. The CDR3 here is CASSRTNLPRDTEAFF. DNA for the CDR3: TGTGCCAGCAGTCGAACAAACCTCCCGAGGGACACTGAAGCTTTCTTT.

The rearrangement uses TRBV18 and TRBJ2-7; TRBD1 agrees at 7 bases. The V gene's germline CDR1 is KGHSH and CDR2 LQKENI. This CDR3 has 16 residues. Trimming at V came to 3 bases and at J to 3 bases, leaving 11 bases not matched to a gene. CDR3 protein: CASSPPDRVNYYEQYF. The CDR3 DNA is TGTGCCAGCTCACCGCCCGACAGGGTGAATTACTACGAGCAGTACTTC.

This clonotype was recorded at least ten times. J is TRBJ2-2 and V is TRBV12-5, with 14 bases lining up with TRBD2. With V trimmed by 4 bases and J by 1 base, 5 bases remained unmatched. Germline V gives CDR1 LGHNT, CDR2 FRNRAP. This CDR3 has 18 residues. The CDR3 DNA sequence: TGTGCTAGTGGTTCAGGGACTAGCGGGAGTATGAACACCGGGGAGCTGTTTTTT. Translating it yields CASGSGTSGSMNTGELFF. Full variable domain (remainder filled in from reference TRBV12-5 and TRBJ2-2): DARVTQTPRHKVTEMGQEVTMRCQPILGHNTVFWYRQTMMQGLELLAYFRNRAPLDDSGMPKDRFSAEMPDATLATLKIQPSEPRDSAVYFCASGSGTSGSMNTGELFFGEGSRLTVL.